This TCR beta chain was sequenced in a study of blood T cell repertoires in COVID-19. The overall study: Sites across the United States, Italy and Spain contributed samples from acute and convalescent COVID-19.

The data were produced by immunoSEQ multiplex PCR, yet TCRdb's version contains in-frame clones alone and is incomplete. The repertoire holds a few hundred thousand clones, with around nine tenths as singletons. Everyone who took part was about 18 to 90 years old, and they came from about two dozen US areas. Participants' own reports of clinical history determined their cohort assignment. Two negative PCRs, clearance, or symptom resolution had been documented for recovered Cohort 3 donors. This clonotype was sampled from a woman aged 45-65 years who had recovered from COVID-19. Source material: PBMCs or T cells enriched from blood (not recorded which).

CDR3 nucleotides: TGTGCCAGCAGCCAAGAAGCAGGGGACAGGGGAAATGGCTACACCTTC. It specifies CASSQEAGDRGNGYTF. The chain recombines TRBV4-2 with TRBJ1-2; 10 bases fit TRBD1. Germline-derived CDR1 and CDR2 are LGHNA and YNFKEQ. The CDR3 sequence is 16 residues long. Losses at the gene ends were 0 bases for V and 6 bases for J; bases not matched to a gene: 7.